This T cell receptor (beta chain) was sequenced during a study of blood T cell repertoires in COVID-19. The table came from immunoSEQ multiplex PCR; TCRdb's copy has only in-frame clones and leaves some out. The data show 210,000 or so clones, under 85% seen once. CDR3 size: 14 residues. V shed 5 bases and J shed 0 bases, with 9 bases lying between them. Per germline, CDR1 SNHLY and CDR2 FYNNEI. Sequenced material: peripheral blood. The TCR comes from a woman aged 25 to 39 with COVID-19, enrolled during active disease. The rearrangement uses TRBV2 and TRBJ2-3, with D unresolved. The CDR3 sequence is CASSPRESTDTQYF. DNA for the CDR3: TGTGCCAGCAGTCCAAGAGAGAGCACAGATACGCAGTATTTT. The full variable domain, with the rest looked up from reference TRBV2 and TRBJ2-3, is EPEVTQTPSHQVTQMGQEVILRCVPISNHLYFYWYRQILGQKVEFLVSFYNNEISEKSEIFDDQFSVERPDGSNFTLKIRSTKLEDSAMYFCASSPRESTDTQYFGPGTRLTVL.